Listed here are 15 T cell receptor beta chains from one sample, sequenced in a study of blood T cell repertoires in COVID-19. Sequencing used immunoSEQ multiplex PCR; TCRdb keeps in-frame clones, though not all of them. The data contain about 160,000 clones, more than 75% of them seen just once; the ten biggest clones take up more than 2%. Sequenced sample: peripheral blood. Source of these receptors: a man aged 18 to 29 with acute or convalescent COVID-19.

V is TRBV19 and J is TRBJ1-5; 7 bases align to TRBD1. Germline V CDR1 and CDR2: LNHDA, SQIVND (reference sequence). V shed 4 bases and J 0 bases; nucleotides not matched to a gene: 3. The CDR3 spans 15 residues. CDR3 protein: CASSTGTVSNQPQHF. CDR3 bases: TGTGCCAGTAGTACCGGGACAGTTAGCAATCAGCCCCAGCATTTT.

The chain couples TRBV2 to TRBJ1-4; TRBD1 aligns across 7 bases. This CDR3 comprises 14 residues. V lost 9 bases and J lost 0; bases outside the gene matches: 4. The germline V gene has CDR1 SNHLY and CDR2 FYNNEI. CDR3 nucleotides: TGTGCCAGAACGACAGGGCCAACTAATGAAAAACTGTTTTTT. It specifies CARTTGPTNEKLFF. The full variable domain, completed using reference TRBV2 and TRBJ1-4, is EPEVTQTPSHQVTQMGQEVILRCVPISNHLYFYWYRQILGQKVEFLVSFYNNEISEKSEIFDDQFSVERPDGSNFTLKIRSTKLEDSAMYFCARTTGPTNEKLFFGSGTQLSVL.

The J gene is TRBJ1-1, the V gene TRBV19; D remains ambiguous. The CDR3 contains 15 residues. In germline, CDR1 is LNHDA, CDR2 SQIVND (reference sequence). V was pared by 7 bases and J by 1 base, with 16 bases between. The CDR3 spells CASNWSFLGNTEAFF. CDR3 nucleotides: TGTGCCAGTAATTGGAGTTTCCTCGGGAACACTGAAGCTTTCTTT. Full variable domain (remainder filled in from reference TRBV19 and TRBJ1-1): DGGITQSPKYLFRKEGQNVTLSCEQNLNHDAMYWYRQDPGQGLRLIYYSQIVNDFQKGDIAEGYSVSREKKESFPLTVTSAQKNPTAFYLCASNWSFLGNTEAFFGQGTRLTVV.

As DNA, the CDR3 is TGTGCCAGCTCACCGCCTGGCCGGACAGGGAGTTCCTACGAGCAGTACTTC. This sequence encodes CASSPPGRTGSSYEQYF. This chain joins TRBV18 and TRBJ2-7; 8 bases map to TRBD1. CDR3 length: 17 amino acids. Trimming took 3 bases from V and 1 from J; bases not matched to a gene: 11. From germline, CDR1 is KGHSH and CDR2 LQKENI.

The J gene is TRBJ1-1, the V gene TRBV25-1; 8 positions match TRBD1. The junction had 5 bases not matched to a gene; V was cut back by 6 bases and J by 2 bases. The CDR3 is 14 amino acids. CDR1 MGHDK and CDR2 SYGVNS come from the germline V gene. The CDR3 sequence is CASRQTGVNTEAFF. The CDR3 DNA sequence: TGTGCCAGCAGACAGACAGGGGTCAACACTGAAGCTTTCTTT.

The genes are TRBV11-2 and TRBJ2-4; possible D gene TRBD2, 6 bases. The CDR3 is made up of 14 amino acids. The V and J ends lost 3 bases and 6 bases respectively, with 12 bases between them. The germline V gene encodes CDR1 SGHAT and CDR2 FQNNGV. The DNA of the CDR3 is TGTGCCAGCAGCTTTCAGGGAGGAGGAAACATTCAGTACTTC. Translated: CASSFQGGGNIQYF.

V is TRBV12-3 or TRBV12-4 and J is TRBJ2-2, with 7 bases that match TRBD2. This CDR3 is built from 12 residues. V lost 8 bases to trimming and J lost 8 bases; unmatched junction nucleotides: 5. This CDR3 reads CASGGVTGELFF. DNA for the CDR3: TGTGCCAGCGGGGGGGTCACTGGGGAGCTGTTTTTT.

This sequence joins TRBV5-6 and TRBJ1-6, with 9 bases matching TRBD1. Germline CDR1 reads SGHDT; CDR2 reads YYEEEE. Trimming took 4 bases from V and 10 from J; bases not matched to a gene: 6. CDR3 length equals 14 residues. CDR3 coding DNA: TGTGCCAGCAGCCTAGGGACAGGGCAGTCACCCCTCCACTTT. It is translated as CASSLGTGQSPLHF.

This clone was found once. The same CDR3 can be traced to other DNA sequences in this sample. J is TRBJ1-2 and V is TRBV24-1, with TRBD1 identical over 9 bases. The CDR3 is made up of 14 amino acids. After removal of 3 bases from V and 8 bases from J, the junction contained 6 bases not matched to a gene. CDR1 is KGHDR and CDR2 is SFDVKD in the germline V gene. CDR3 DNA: TGTGCCACCAGTGATCCGGGACAGGGCGGCGGCTACACCTTC. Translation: CATSDPGQGGGYTF.

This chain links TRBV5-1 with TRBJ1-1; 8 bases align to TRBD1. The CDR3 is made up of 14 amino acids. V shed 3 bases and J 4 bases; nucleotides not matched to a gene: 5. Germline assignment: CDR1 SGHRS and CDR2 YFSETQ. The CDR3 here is CASSSQDRGTEAFF. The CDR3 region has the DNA TGCGCCAGCAGCTCCCAAGACAGGGGCACTGAAGCTTTCTTT.

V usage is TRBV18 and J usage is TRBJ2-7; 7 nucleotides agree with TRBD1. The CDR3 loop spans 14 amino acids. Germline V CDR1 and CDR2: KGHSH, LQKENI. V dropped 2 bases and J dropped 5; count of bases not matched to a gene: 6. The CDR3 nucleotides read TGTGCCAGCTCACCAGCAGGGGGTGGGGACGAGCAGTACTTC. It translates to CASSPAGGGDEQYF.

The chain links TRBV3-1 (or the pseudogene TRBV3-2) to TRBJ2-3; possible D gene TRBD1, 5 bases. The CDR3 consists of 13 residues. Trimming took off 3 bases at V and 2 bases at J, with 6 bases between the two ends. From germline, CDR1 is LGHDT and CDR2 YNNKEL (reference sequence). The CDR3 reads CASSQDNTDTQYF. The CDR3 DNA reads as TGTGCCAGCAGCCAGGACAACACAGATACGCAGTATTTT.

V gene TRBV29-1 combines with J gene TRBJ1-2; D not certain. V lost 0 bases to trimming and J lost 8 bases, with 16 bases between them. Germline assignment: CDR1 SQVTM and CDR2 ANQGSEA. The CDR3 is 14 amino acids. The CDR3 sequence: CSVEEVRGISGYTF. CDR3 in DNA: TGCAGCGTTGAAGAGGTACGAGGGATCTCGGGCTACACCTTC.

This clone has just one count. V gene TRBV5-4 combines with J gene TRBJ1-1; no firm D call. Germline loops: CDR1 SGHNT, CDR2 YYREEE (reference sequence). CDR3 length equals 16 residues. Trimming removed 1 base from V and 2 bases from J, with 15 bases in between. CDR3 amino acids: CASSLNNWQFNTEAFF. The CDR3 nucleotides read TGTGCCAGCAGCTTGAATAATTGGCAGTTTAACACTGAAGCTTTCTTT. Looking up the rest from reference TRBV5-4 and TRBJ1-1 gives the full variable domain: ETGVTQSPTHLIKTRGQQVTLRCSSQSGHNTVSWYQQALGQGPQFIFQYYREEENGRGNFPPRFSGLQFPNYSSELNVNALELDDSALYLCASSLNNWQFNTEAFFGQGTRLTVV.

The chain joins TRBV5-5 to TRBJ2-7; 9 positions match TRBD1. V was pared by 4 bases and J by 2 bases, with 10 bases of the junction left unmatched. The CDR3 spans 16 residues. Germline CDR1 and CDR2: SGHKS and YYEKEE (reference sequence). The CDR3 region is CASSPDGQGKAYEQYF. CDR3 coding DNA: TGTGCCAGCAGCCCGGACGGACAGGGGAAGGCCTACGAGCAGTACTTC.